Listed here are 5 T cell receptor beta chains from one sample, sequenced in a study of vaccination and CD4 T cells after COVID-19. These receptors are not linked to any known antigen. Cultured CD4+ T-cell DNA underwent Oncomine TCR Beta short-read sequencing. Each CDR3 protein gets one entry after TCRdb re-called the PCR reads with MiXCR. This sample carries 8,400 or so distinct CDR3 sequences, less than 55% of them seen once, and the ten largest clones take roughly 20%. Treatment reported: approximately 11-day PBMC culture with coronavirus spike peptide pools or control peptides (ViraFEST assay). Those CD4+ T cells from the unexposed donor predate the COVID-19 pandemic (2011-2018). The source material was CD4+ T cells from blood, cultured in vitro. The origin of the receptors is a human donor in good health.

Here the CDR3 DNA reads TGTGCCAGCAGCTTAGGCCGGCGGGGCTCCTACGAGCAGTACTTC. The encoded protein is CASSLGRRGSYEQYF. This rearrangement joins TRBV11-3 to TRBJ2-7, with D possibly matching TRBD2 (6 bases). V was pared by 1 base and J by 0 bases, with 10 bases between. This CDR3 contains 15 residues. Germline V gene sequence: CDR1 SGHNT, CDR2 YENEEA.

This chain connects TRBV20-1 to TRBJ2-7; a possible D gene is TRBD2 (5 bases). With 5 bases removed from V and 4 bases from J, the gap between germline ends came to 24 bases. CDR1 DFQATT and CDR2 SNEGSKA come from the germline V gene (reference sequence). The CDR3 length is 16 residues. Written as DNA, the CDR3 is TGCAGTGCTCCCAACCCGGCGGACTCTTTTGGGTACGAGCAGTACTTC. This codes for CSAPNPADSFGYEQYF.

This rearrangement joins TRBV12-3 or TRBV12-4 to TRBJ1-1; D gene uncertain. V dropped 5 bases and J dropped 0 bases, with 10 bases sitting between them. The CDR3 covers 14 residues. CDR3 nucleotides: TGTGCCAGCAGTCCGAGGACGGTGAACACTGAAGCTTTCTTT. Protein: CASSPRTVNTEAFF.

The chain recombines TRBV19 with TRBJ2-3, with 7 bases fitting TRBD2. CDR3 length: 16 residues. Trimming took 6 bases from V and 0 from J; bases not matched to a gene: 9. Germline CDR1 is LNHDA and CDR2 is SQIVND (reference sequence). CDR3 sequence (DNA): TGTGCCAGTAGGGCTAGCGGAGCTTCTAGCACAGATACGCAGTATTTT. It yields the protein CASRASGASSTDTQYF.

CDR3 bases: TGCAGCGTTGAGACAGGGCAGGACGAGCAGTACTTC. It is translated as CSVETGQDEQYF. The V call is TRBV29-1, the J call TRBJ2-7; 7 bases are shared with TRBD1. CDR3 length: 12 amino acids. J lost 5 bases, V lost 3 bases, and 4 bases had no gene match. Germline CDR1 and CDR2: SQVTM and ANQGSEA.